These T cell receptor beta chains were read from a single sample in a study of PD-L1 blockade in urothelial cancer. The protocol was immunoSEQ multiplex PCR, while the TCRdb copy is restricted to in-frame clones and leaves out a portion. The sample lists 25,000 to 35,000 clones, approximately 87% occurring once. The input for sequencing was PBMCs, taken around atezolizumab (anti-PD-L1) treatment. The source is a man between 45 and 60 years old with urothelial cancer. The CDR3 runs from the conserved cysteine through the conserved F or W. D genes are given only for firm matches. The listing skips clone size in some rows; elsewhere it reads once, few, many or a size class.

clone_size | j_call | v_call | d_call | cdr3_nt | cdr3_aa
. | TRBJ1-5 | TRBV4-2 | . | TGTGCCAGCAGCCAAGACAGAGGGAGCAATCAGCCCCAGCATTTT | CASSQDRGSNQPQHF
once | TRBJ1-2 | TRBV2 | . | TGTGCCAGCAGTGAATATAGCTCTAACTATGGCTACACCTTC | CASSEYSSNYGYTF
. | TRBJ2-7 | TRBV5-1 | . | TGCGCCAGCAGCGCCACCGGACTGCTCTACGAGCAGTACTTC | CASSATGLLYEQYF
. | TRBJ2-5 | TRBV4-3 | TRBD2 | TGCGCCAGCAGCCCATCGACTAGCGGGAGGGCCCAAGAGACCCAGTACTTC | CASSPSTSGRAQETQYF
. | TRBJ2-7 | TRBV29-1 | . | TGCAGCGGCGGAGGCGAGTCCTACGAGCAGTACTTC | CSGGGESYEQYF
. | TRBJ1-2 | TRBV30 | TRBD1 | TGTGCCTGGGGGACAGGGGGTGGCTACACCTTC | CAWGTGGGYTF
. | TRBJ2-2 | TRBV6-1 | TRBD1 | TGTGCCAGCAGTGAAGGGACAGGGAATACGGGGGAGCTGTTTTTT | CASSEGTGNTGELFF
. | TRBJ1-5 | TRBV6-8 | . | TGTGCCAGCAGTTACTCGTCTTCTAATAGCAATCAGCCCCAGCATTTT | CASSYSSSNSNQPQHF
. | TRBJ2-7 | TRBV9 | . | TGTGCCAGCAGCGGTGCTAGCGCGAGCTCCTACGAGCAGTACTTC | CASSGASASSYEQYF
. | TRBJ1-2 | TRBV4-3 | . | TGCGCCAGCAGCCCCTCTTCGGGGGGATGGGGCTACACCTTC | CASSPSSGGWGYTF
once | TRBJ2-1 | TRBV5-4 | . | TGTGCCAGCAGCTCCGTTCCTTCGAATGAGCAGTTCTTC | CASSSVPSNEQFF
. | TRBJ2-1 | TRBV5-1 | TRBD2 | TGCGCCAGCACCCTGCGGGGAGGGTTGACGGGTGAGCAGTTCTTC | CASTLRGGLTGEQFF
. | TRBJ2-2 | TRBV6-6 | TRBD1 | TGTGCCAGCAGCAAACAGGGGGCGCGCACCGGGGAGCTGTTTTTT | CASSKQGARTGELFF
. | TRBJ2-4 | TRBV11-2 | TRBD2 | TGTGCCAGCAGCTTAGTTGGCGGGGGTAGCGCCATTCAGTACTTC | CASSLVGGGSAIQYF
once | TRBJ2-1 | TRBV7-9 | . | TGTGCCAGCACCCCCCATCCGCGCAGGGGCAATGAGCAGTTCTTC | CASTPHPRRGNEQFF
. | TRBJ2-1 | TRBV7-9 | . | TGTGCCAGCAGCATAAGCGGCCTTACCTACAATGAGCAGTTCTTC | CASSISGLTYNEQFF
once | TRBJ1-1 | TRBV7-9 | TRBD1 | TGTGCCAGCAGCTTAGGGACAGGGGGTAGGGCTTTCTTT | CASSLGTGGRAFF
. | TRBJ1-6 | TRBV18 | . | TGTGCCAGCTCACCGACCACCCCACGAGGCTGGGACAATAATTCACCCCTCCACTTT | CASSPTTPRGWDNNSPLHF
. | TRBJ2-1 | TRBV10-3 | TRBD2 | TGTGCCATCAGTGACCCGGGGACTAGCGTGATCAATGAGCAGTTCTTC | CAISDPGTSVINEQFF